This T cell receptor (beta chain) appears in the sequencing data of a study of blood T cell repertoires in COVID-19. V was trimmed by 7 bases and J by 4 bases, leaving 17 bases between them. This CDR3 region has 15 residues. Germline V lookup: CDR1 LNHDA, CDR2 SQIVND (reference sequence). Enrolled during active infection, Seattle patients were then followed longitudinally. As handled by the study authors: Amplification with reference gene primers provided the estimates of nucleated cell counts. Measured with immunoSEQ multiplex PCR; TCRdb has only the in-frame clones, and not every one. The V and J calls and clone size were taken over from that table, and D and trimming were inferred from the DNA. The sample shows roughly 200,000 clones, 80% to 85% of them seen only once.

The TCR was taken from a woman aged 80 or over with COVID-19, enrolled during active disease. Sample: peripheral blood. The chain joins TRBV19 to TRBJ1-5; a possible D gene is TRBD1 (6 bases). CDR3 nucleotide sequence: TGTGCCAGTATTAGTGTCGAGGGGGGGAATCAGCCCCAGCATTTT. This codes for CASISVEGGNQPQHF.